This T cell receptor beta chain was sequenced during a study of T cells in Graves' hyperthyroidism and ophthalmopathy. Graves' hyperthyroidism was deemed stable absent ophthalmopathy progression within 18 months. Patients aged 18 to 65 had newly diagnosed hyperthyroidism of under 2 months' duration. The diagnostic basis comprised clinical symptoms, serum thyroxine and TRAb, thyroid ultrasound and orbital computed tomography. RNA transcripts yielded amplified TCR beta CDR3 regions. First-round RT-PCR with HTBI primers amplified the TCR CDR3 region. TCRdb passed the multiplex PCR reads through MiXCR, listing each CDR3 protein once. The profile covers hundreds of thousands of distinct CDR3 sequences, with 14% appearing a single time and 9.5% to 13% taken by the ten largest. The sequencing input was blood. This sequence originates from a woman aged 18-29 years with Graves' hyperthyroidism.

CDR3 sequence (DNA): TGCGCCAGCAGCCAAGATTCCGGGGCGCTTGAGACCCAGTACTTC. Translation: CASSQDSGALETQYF. This chain joins TRBV4-3 and TRBJ2-5; tentatively, D is TRBD1 or TRBD2 (5 bases each). Per germline, CDR1 LGHNA and CDR2 YSLEER. Trimming left V 0 bases short and J 5 bases short, with 13 bases between. This CDR3 has 15 amino acids.